One and the same sample provided the 8 T cell receptor beta chains below, sequenced in a study of shared clonotypes between healthy human individuals. The protocol was immunoSEQ multiplex PCR, while the TCRdb copy is restricted to in-frame clones and leaves out a portion. The data show 2 million to 2.5 million clones, around 90% seen once. Material for sequencing was naive CD4+ T cells from PBMCs. Subset: CD45RA+ positively selected. These receptors all come from a man between 18 and 29 years old in good health. Some clones in this sample may be carry-over from other donors' samples.

The count of this clone is one. The rearrangement joins TRBV4-2 to TRBJ2-5; TRBD1 matches 10 bases. Germline V gene sequence: CDR1 LGHNA, CDR2 YNFKEQ. J gave up 2 bases and V 4 bases, and 19 bases lay outside the gene matches. CDR3 size: 20 residues. CDR3 sequence: CASSRIRGQGSLGLQETQYF. CDR3 nucleotide sequence: TGTGCCAGCAGCCGAATAAGGGGACAGGGGTCATTGGGGTTACAAGAGACCCAGTACTTC.

The V call is TRBV25-1, the J call TRBJ2-3, with TRBD2 matching over 8 bases. The CDR3 length is 15 residues. CDR1 MGHDK and CDR2 SYGVNS come from the germline V gene. V gave up 7 bases and J gave up 1 base; unmatched junction bases: 7. CDR3 nucleotide sequence: TGTGCCAGCAAAGCGGGAGAATATGGCACAGATACGCAGTATTTT. This translates into CASKAGEYGTDTQYF.

The genes are TRBV5-1 and TRBJ2-5; D is uncertain. The CDR3 sequence is 14 residues long. The germline V gene has CDR1 SGHRS and CDR2 YFSETQ. Trimming stripped 4 bases from V and 4 bases from J, with 14 bases between. The CDR3 sequence: CASSLRPTVETQYF. In DNA form, the CDR3 reads TGCGCCAGCAGCCTCCGACCTACGGTAGAGACCCAGTACTTC.

This sequence joins TRBV9 and TRBJ2-1; 10 bases align to TRBD2. Germline-derived CDR1 and CDR2 are SGDLS and YYNGEE. The CDR3 runs 15 residues. V shed 4 bases and J 4 bases; nucleotides not matched to a gene: 5. CDR3 nucleotides: TGTGCCAGCAGCATTACTAGCGGGGATTACAATGAGCAGTTCTTC. Translating gives CASSITSGDYNEQFF. The entire variable domain, with the rest obtained from reference TRBV9 and TRBJ2-1, is as follows: DSGVTQTPKHLITATGQRVTLRCSPRSGDLSVYWYQQSLDQGLQFLIQYYNGEERAKGNILERFSAQQFPDLHSELNLSSLELGDSALYFCASSITSGDYNEQFFGPGTRLTVL.

The gene calls are TRBV7-9 and TRBJ1-3, with 7 bases matching TRBD1. J gave up 4 bases and V 5 bases, and 8 bases lay outside the gene matches. Germline values: CDR1 SEHNR, CDR2 FQNEAQ (reference sequence). CDR3 length equals 15 residues. This CDR3 reads CASSPAGGGGNTIYF. The CDR3 DNA reads as TGTGCCAGCAGCCCTGCAGGGGGAGGAGGAAACACCATATATTTT.

The table lists this clone with a count of one. The J gene is TRBJ1-1, the V gene TRBV5-4; maybe TRBD1 (5 bases). V was cut by 1 base and J by 5 bases, with 15 bases left in between. This CDR3 region has 15 residues. Germline CDR1 SGHNT, CDR2 YYREEE (reference sequence). The CDR3 nucleotides are TGTGCCAGCAGCTTGCGTACAGGCGGGAGGACTGAAGCTTTCTTT. The encoded protein is CASSLRTGGRTEAFF.

The chain is built from TRBV5-1 and TRBJ1-6, with unresolved D. The V and J ends lost 0 bases and 2 bases respectively, with 6 bases between them. The CDR3 has 15 residues. Germline assignment: CDR1 SGHRS and CDR2 YFSETQ. The CDR3 sequence: CASSLGRPYNSPLHF. In DNA, the CDR3 is TGCGCCAGCAGCTTGGGGAGACCCTATAATTCACCCCTCCACTTT.

This chain's CDR3 is CASRGQGGLYEQYF. The CDR3 nucleotides read TGTGCCAGCAGAGGACAGGGGGGGCTCTACGAGCAGTACTTC. The chain recombines TRBV28 with TRBJ2-7, with 10 nucleotides matching TRBD1. The V and J ends lost 6 bases and 3 bases, in that order; junction bases with no gene match: 5. The CDR3 has 14 residues. Germline CDR1 and CDR2: MDHEN and SYDVKM.